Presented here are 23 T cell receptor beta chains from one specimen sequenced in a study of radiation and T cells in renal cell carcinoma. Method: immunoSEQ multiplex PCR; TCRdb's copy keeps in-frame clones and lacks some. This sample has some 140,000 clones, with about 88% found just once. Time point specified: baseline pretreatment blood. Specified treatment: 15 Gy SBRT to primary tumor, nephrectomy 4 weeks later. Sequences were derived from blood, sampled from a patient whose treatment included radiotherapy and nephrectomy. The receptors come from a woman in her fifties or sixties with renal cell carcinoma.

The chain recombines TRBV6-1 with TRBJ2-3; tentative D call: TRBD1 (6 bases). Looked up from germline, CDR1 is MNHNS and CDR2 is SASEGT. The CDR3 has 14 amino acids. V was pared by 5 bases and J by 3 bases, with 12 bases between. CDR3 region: CASSSGHGTDTQYF. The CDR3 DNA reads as TGTGCCAGCAGTTCGGGACACGGAACAGATACGCAGTATTTT.

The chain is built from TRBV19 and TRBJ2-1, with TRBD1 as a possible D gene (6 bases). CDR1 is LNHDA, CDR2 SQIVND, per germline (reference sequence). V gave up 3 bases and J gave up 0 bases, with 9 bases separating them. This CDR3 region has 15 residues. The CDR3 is CASSIGDISYNEQFF. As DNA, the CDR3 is TGTGCCAGTAGTATCGGGGACATCTCCTACAATGAGCAGTTCTTC.

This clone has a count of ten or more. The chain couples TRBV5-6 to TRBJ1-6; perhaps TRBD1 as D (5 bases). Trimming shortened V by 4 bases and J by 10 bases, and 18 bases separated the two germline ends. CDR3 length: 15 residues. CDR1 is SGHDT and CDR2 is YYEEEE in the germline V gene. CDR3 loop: CASSPEWGGDSPLHF. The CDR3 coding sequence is TGTGCCAGCAGCCCTGAGTGGGGGGGGGACTCACCCCTCCACTTT.

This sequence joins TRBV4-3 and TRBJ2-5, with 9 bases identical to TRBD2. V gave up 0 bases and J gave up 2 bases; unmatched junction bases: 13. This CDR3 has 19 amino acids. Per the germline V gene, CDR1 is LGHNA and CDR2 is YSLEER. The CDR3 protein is CASSQEATSGARGQETQYF. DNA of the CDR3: TGCGCCAGCAGCCAAGAAGCGACTAGCGGAGCCCGGGGGCAAGAGACCCAGTACTTC.

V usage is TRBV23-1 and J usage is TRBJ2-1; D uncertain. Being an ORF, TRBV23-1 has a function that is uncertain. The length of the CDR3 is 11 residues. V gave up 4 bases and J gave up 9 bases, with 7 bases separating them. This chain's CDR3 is CASSPWTEQFF. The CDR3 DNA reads TGCGCCAGCAGTCCGTGGACTGAGCAGTTCTTC.

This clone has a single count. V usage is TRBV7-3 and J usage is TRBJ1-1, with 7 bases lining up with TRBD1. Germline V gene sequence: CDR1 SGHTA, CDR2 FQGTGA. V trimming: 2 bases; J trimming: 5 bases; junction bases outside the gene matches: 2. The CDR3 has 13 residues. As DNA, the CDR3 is TGTGCCAGCAGCTTAGACAGGGAGACTGAAGCTTTCTTT. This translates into CASSLDRETEAFF.

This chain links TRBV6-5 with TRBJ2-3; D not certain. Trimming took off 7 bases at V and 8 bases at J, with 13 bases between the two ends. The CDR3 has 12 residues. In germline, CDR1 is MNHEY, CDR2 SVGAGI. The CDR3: CASTSALGTQYF. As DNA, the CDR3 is TGTGCCAGCACAAGTGCGCTAGGTACGCAGTATTTT.

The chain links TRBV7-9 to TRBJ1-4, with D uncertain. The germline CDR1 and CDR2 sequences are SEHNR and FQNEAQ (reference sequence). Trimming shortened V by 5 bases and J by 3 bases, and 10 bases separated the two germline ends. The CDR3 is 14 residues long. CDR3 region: CASSSSQPNEKLFF. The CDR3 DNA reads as TGTGCCAGCAGCAGCTCCCAGCCTAATGAAAAACTGTTTTTT. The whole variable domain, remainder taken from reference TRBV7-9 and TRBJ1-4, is DTGVSQNPRHKITKRGQNVTFRCDPISEHNRLYWYRQTLGQGPEFLTYFQNEAQLEKSRLLSDRFSAERPKGSFSTLEIQRTEQGDSAMYLCASSSSQPNEKLFFGSGTQLSVL.

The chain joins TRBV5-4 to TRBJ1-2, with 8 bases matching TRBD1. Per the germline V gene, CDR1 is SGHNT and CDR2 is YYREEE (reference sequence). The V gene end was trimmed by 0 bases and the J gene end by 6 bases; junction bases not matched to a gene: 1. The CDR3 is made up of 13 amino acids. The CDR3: CASSLATGDGYTF. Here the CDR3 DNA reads TGTGCCAGCAGCTTGGCGACAGGGGATGGCTACACCTTC. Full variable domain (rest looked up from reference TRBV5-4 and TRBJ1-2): ETGVTQSPTHLIKTRGQQVTLRCSSQSGHNTVSWYQQALGQGPQFIFQYYREEENGRGNFPPRFSGLQFPNYSSELNVNALELDDSALYLCASSLATGDGYTFGSGTRLTVV.

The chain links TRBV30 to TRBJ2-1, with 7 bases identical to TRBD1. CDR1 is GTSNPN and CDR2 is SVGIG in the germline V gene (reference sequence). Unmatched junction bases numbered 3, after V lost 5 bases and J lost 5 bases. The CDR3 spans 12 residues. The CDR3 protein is CAWDRVNNEQFF. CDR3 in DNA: TGTGCCTGGGACAGGGTAAACAATGAGCAGTTCTTC. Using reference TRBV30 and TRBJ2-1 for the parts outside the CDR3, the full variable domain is SQTIHQWPATLVQPVGSPLSLECTVEGTSNPNLYWYRQAAGRGLQLLFYSVGIGQISSEVPQNLSASRPQDRQFILSSKKLLLSDSGFYLCAWDRVNNEQFFGPGTRLTVL.

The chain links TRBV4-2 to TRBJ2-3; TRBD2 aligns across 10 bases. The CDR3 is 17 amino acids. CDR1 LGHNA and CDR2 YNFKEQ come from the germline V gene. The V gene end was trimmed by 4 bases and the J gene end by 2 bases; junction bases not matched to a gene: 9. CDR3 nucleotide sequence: TGTGCCAGCAGCCCTGAGGGAGCGGGGGGGCTCACAGATACGCAGTATTTT. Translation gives CASSPEGAGGLTDTQYF.

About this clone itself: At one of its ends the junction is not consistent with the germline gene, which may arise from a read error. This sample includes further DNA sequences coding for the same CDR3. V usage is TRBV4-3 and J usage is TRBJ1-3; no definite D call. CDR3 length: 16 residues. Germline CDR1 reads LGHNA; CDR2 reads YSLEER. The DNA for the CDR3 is TGCGCCAGTAGCCGCCAGTTTACGACTGCTGGAAACACCATATATTTT. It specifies CASSRQFTTAGNTIYF.

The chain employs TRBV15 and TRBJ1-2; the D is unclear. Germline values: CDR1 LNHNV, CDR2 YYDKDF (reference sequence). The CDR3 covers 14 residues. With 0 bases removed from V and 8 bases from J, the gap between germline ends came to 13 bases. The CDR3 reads CATSRDSAETGYTF. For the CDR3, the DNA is TGTGCCACCAGCAGAGATTCTGCGGAAACGGGCTACACCTTC.

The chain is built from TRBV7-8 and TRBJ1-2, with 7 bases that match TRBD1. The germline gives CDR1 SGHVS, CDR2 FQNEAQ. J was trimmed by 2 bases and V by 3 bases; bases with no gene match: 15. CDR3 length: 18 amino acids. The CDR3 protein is CASSFLSRQGGVNYGYTF. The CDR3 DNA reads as TGTGCCAGCAGCTTTTTATCCCGACAGGGCGGGGTGAACTATGGCTACACCTTC.

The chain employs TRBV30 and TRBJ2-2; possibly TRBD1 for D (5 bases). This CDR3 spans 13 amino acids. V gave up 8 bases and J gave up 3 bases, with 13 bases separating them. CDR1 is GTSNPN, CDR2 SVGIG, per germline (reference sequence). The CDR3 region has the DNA TGTGCCCGGGCAGGGCTATACACCGGGGAGCTGTTTTTT. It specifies CARAGLYTGELFF.

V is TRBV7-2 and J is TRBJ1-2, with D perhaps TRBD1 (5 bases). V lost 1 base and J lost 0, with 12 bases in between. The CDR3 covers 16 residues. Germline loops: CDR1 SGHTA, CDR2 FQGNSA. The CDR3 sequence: CASSLVGDPANYGYTF. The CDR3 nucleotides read TGTGCCAGCAGCTTAGTAGGGGATCCAGCTAACTATGGCTACACCTTC.

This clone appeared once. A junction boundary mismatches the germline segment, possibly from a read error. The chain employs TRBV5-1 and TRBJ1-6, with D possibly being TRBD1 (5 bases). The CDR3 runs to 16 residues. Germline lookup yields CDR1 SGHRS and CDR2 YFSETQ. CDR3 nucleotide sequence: TGCTCCAGCAGCTGGGACTTCCGGGACGAAAATTCACCCCTCCACTTT. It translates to CSSSWDFRDENSPLHF.

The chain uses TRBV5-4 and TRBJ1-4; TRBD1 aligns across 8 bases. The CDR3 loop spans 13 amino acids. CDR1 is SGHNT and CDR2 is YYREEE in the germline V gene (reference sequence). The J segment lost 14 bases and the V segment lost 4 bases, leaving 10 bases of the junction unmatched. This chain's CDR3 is CASSGVNGQGLFF. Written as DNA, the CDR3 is TGTGCCAGCAGCGGGGTGAACGGACAGGGCCTGTTTTTT.

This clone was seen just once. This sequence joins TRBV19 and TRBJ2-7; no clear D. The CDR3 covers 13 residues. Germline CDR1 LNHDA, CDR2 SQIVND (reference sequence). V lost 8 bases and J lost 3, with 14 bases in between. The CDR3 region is CASAIVGSYEQYF. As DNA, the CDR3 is TGTGCCAGTGCCATAGTGGGCAGCTACGAGCAGTACTTC.

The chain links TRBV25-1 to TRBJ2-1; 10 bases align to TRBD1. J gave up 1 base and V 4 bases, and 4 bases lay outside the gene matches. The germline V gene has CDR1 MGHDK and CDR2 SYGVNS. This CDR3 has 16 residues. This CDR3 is CASSGGQGESYNEQFF. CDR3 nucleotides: TGTGCCAGCAGTGGAGGACAGGGGGAATCCTACAATGAGCAGTTCTTC.

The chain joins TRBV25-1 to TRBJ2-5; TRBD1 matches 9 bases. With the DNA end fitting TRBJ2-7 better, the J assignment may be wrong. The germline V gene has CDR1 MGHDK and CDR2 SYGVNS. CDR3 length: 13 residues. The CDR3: CASTRTGADEQYF. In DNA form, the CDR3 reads TGTGCCAGCACCCGGACAGGGGCGGACGAGCAGTACTTC.

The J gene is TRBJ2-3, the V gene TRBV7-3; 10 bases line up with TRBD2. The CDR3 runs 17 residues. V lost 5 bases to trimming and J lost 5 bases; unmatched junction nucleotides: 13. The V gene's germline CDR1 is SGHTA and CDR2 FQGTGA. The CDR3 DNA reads TGTGCCAGCAGCCCCAACCCAGCTAGCGGGGGAAGAGATACGCAGTATTTT. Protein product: CASSPNPASGGRDTQYF.

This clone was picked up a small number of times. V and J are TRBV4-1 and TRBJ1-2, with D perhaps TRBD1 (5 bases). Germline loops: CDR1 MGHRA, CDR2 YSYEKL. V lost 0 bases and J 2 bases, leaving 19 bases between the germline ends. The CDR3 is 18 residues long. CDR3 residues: CASSQDRGGTSENYGYTF. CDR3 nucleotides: TGCGCCAGCAGCCAAGATCGGGGGGGGACCTCGGAGAACTATGGCTACACCTTC.